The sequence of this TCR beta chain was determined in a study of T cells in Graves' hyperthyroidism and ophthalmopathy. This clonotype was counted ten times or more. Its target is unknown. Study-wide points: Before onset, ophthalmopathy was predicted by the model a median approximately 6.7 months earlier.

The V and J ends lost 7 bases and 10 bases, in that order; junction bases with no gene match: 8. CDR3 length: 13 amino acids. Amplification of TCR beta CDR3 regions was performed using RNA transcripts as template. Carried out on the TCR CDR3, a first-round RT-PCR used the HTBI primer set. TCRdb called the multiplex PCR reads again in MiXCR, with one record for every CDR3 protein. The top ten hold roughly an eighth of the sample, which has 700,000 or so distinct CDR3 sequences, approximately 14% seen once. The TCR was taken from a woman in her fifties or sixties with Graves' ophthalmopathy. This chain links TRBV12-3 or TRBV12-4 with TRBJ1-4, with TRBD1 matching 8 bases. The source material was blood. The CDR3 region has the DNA TGTGCCAGCAACTTTGCAGGGGGCGCAAAACTGTTTTTT. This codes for CASNFAGGAKLFF.